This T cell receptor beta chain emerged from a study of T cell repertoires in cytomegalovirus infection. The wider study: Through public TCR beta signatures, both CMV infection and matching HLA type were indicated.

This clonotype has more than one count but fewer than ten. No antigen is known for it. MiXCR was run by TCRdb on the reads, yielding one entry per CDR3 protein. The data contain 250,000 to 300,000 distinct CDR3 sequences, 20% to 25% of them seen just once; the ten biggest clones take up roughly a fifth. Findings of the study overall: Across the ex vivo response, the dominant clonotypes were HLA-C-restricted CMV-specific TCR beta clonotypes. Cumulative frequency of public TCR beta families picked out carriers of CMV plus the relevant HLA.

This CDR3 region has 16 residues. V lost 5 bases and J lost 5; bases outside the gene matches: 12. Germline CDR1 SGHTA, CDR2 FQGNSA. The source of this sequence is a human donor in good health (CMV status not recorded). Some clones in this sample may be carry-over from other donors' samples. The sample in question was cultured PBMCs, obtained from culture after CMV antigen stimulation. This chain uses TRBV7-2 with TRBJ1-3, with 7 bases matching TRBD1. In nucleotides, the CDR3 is TGTGCCAGCAGCCTATTACCGGGACAGCTTAGAAACACCATATATTTT. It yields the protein CASSLLPGQLRNTIYF.